Sequencing of this T cell receptor (beta chain) was carried out in a study of T-cell memory formation after mild COVID-19. Study background: TCR clustering was largely donor specific. Study conclusions and caveats: Chiefly within CM and EM were the contracting CD4+ clones; CD8+ ones were within EMRA. The second-wave clones peaking on day 37 were not confirmed as SARS-CoV-2-specific.

TCRdb reprocessed the 5' RACE reads via MiXCR and lists one record per CDR3 protein. The top ten clones hold about a fifth of a sample with about 290,000 distinct CDR3 sequences, approximately 16% of them seen once. Trimming shortened V by 5 bases and J by 10 bases, and 20 bases separated the two germline ends. This CDR3 has 15 amino acids. CDR1 is SEHNR and CDR2 is FQNEAQ in the germline V gene (reference sequence). A word on this clonotype: The target antigen is unknown.

This receptor was identified in a man aged 18 to 30 who had mild COVID-19 (a few samples of this study predate the infection). Cell type and time point are not known. This chain links TRBV7-9 with TRBJ1-4; the D gene is possibly TRBD1 (6 bases). The specimen was PBMCs or a T cell subset sorted from them (not recorded which). The CDR3: CASSPRGGGGGKLFF. The DNA for the CDR3 is TGTGCCAGCAGCCCCCGGGGAGGGGGGGGCGGAAAACTGTTTTTT.